The 23 T cell receptor beta chains below were found in one sample sequenced in a study of Ad26.COV2.S vaccination and SARS-CoV-2 variants. Documented treatment: roughly 19 received Ad26.COV2.S at low or high dose, single or two shots; about 5 received placebo; per-sample allocation not given. The study sampled participants on day 63 after the first vaccine or placebo injection. TCRdb keeps only in-frame clones here, not all; method: immunoSEQ multiplex PCR. The table lists some 500,000 clones, about 88% of them singletons. The material sequenced was peripheral blood, taken in a trial of Ad26.COV2.S vaccine versus placebo. All receptors derive from a person between 18 and 60 years old who received the Ad26.COV2.S COVID-19 vaccine or a placebo.

The genes are TRBV29-1 and TRBJ2-7; a possible D gene is TRBD2 (6 bases). CDR3 length: 11 residues. Trimming shortened V by 7 bases and J by 3 bases, and 10 bases separated the two germline ends. Germline V gives CDR1 SQVTM, CDR2 ANQGSEA. CDR3 amino acids: CSGGTRYEQYF. CDR3 coding DNA: TGCAGCGGCGGGACTCGCTACGAGCAGTACTTC.

V and J are TRBV5-1 and TRBJ1-2; weak D call: TRBD1 (6 bases). Trimming left V 5 bases short and J 2 bases short, with 10 bases between. CDR1 is SGHRS, CDR2 YFSETQ, per germline. The CDR3 runs to 13 residues. The CDR3 DNA is TGCGCCAGCAGGCGGACAGCCAACTATGGCTACACCTTC. It yields the protein CASRRTANYGYTF.

This chain links TRBV5-1 with TRBJ2-1, with 9 bases identical to TRBD1. In germline, CDR1 is SGHRS, CDR2 YFSETQ. The CDR3 covers 14 residues. Trimming at V came to 0 bases and at J to 7 bases, leaving 2 bases not matched to a gene. CDR3 bases: TGCGCCAGCAGCTTGGAGGACAGGGGAAATGAGCAGTTCTTC. It codes for CASSLEDRGNEQFF.

This sequence joins TRBV27 and TRBJ2-7; maybe TRBD2 (7 bases). Trimming removed 2 bases from V and 4 bases from J, with 27 bases in between. CDR1 and CDR2 from the germline V gene are MNHEY and SMNVEV (reference sequence). This CDR3 has 19 residues. In DNA, the CDR3 is TGTGCCAGCAGTTTAAAGGGGGTCGGGGGGCAACTAAAGGCTTACGAGCAGTACGTC. It codes for CASSLKGVGGQLKAYEQYV.

J is TRBJ1-2 and V is TRBV5-1, with D possibly TRBD1 on 5 matching bases. Looked up from germline, CDR1 is SGHRS and CDR2 is YFSETQ. The CDR3 spans 15 residues. V was pared by 0 bases and J by 4 bases, with 13 bases between. This CDR3 is CASSLVAGTGYGYTF. The DNA of the CDR3 is TGCGCCAGCAGCTTGGTAGCAGGGACTGGCTATGGCTACACCTTC. Full variable domain (outside the CDR3, taken from reference TRBV5-1 and TRBJ1-2): KAGVTQTPRYLIKTRGQQVTLSCSPISGHRSVSWYQQTPGQGLQFLFEYFSETQRNKGNFPGRFSGRQFSNSRSEMNVSTLELGDSALYLCASSLVAGTGYGYTFGSGTRLTVV.

J is TRBJ1-6 and V is TRBV9; no clear D gene. The V and J ends lost 0 bases and 5 bases respectively, with 9 bases between them. Per germline, CDR1 SGDLS and CDR2 YYNGEE. The CDR3 is 15 amino acids. The CDR3 DNA sequence: TGTGCCAGCAGCGTAGAAGTTGGGGATAATTCACCCCTCCACTTT. Translated: CASSVEVGDNSPLHF.

V usage is TRBV7-2 and J usage is TRBJ2-5, with D perhaps TRBD1 (7 bases). CDR3 length: 14 residues. V lost 5 bases, J lost 5 bases, and 15 bases lay in between. Germline-derived CDR1 and CDR2 are SGHTA and FQGNSA. In DNA form, the CDR3 reads TGTGCCAGCAGCATGCAGGGGGGTCCGGAGACCCAGTACTTC. This sequence encodes CASSMQGGPETQYF.

The genes are TRBV13 and TRBJ2-1, with 11 bases fitting TRBD2. Germline V CDR1 and CDR2: PRHDT, FYEKMQ (reference sequence). The CDR3 is 16 amino acids. V was pared by 0 bases and J by 9 bases, with 7 bases of the junction left unmatched. CDR3 sequence reads: CASSLGTSGRGSEQFF. For the CDR3, the DNA is TGTGCCAGCAGCTTAGGAACTAGCGGGAGAGGGAGTGAGCAGTTCTTC.

The V call is TRBV7-9, the J call TRBJ2-5, with D perhaps matching TRBD2 (5 bases). Germline CDR1 and CDR2: SEHNR and FQNEAQ (reference sequence). The CDR3 extends over 13 amino acids. V was cut by 2 bases and J by 5 bases, with 9 bases left in between. The CDR3 is CASSLQPGETQYF. CDR3 in DNA: TGTGCCAGCAGCTTACAGCCGGGGGAGACCCAGTACTTC.

This clone appeared a single time. The chain joins TRBV2 to TRBJ1-3; no reliable D call. The V end was cut by 4 bases, the J end by 0 bases, with 4 bases between. Germline V gene lookup returns CDR1 SNHLY and CDR2 FYNNEI. This CDR3 has 13 amino acids. In DNA, the CDR3 is TGTGCCAGCAGTGGCGACTCTGGAAACACCATATATTTT. This sequence encodes CASSGDSGNTIYF.

The chain couples TRBV2 to TRBJ2-5; 10 bases are a match to TRBD1. In germline, CDR1 is SNHLY, CDR2 FYNNEI. Trimming at V came to 6 bases and at J to 4 bases, leaving 5 bases not matched to a gene. The CDR3 sequence is 14 residues long. CDR3 nucleotides: TGTGCCAGCAGGAAGACAGGGGGCGTAGAGACCCAGTACTTC. It translates to CASRKTGGVETQYF.

This chain joins TRBV3-1 (or the pseudogene TRBV3-2) and TRBJ1-2, with 7 positions matching TRBD1. The V segment lost 6 bases and the J segment 8 bases; nucleotides outside the gene matches: 12. This CDR3 is built from 14 residues. CDR1 and CDR2 from the germline V gene are LGHDT and YNNKEL (reference sequence). This chain's CDR3 is CASRRTGSISGYTF. The CDR3 bases are TGTGCCAGCAGACGGACAGGTTCCATCTCCGGCTACACCTTC.

The chain is built from TRBV11-2 and TRBJ2-7; 8 bases match TRBD2. CDR3 length equals 15 residues. Trimming took 1 base from V and 0 from J; bases not matched to a gene: 2. Germline assignment: CDR1 SGHAT and CDR2 FQNNGV. CDR3 nucleotides: TGTGCCAGCAGCTTAGTAGCGGGAAGCTCCTACGAGCAGTACGTC. It encodes CASSLVAGSSYEQYV.

This chain links TRBV27 with TRBJ1-1, with 7 bases identical to TRBD1. This CDR3 contains 13 residues. Germline CDR1 and CDR2: MNHEY and SMNVEV (reference sequence). Unmatched junction bases numbered 4, after V lost 1 base and J lost 8 bases. The CDR3 region is CASSLYAGGEAFF. As DNA, the CDR3 is TGTGCCAGCAGTTTATATGCAGGGGGGGAAGCTTTCTTT.

This chain uses TRBV9 with TRBJ2-1, with a weak D call TRBD1 (7 bases). The CDR3 has 15 amino acids. CDR1 and CDR2 from the germline V gene are SGDLS and YYNGEE. Trimming removed 4 bases at V and 9 bases at J, with 20 bases between. As DNA, the CDR3 is TGTGCCAGCAGCCCGAGGCCAGGGGGGCGGGGTGAGCAGTTCTTC. It translates to CASSPRPGGRGEQFF.

The chain couples TRBV9 to TRBJ1-1, with a possible D match to TRBD1 (6 bases). This CDR3 has 14 amino acids. Trimming took 3 bases from V and 0 from J, leaving 9 bases between them. Germline V gene lookup returns CDR1 SGDLS and CDR2 YYNGEE. CDR3 DNA: TGTGCCAGCAGCGGACAGGAAATGAACACTGAAGCTTTCTTT. Amino acid sequence: CASSGQEMNTEAFF.

The chain combines TRBV21-1 with TRBJ1-2. TRBV21-1 is flagged as a pseudogene. The CDR3 runs to 14 residues. The DNA for the CDR3 is TGTGCCAGCATCTGGTGGGACCCTAACTATGGCTACACCTTC. Protein product: CASIWWDPNYGYTF.

The V and J genes are TRBV6-5 and TRBJ2-3; possible D gene TRBD2, 5 bases. This CDR3 spans 16 amino acids. Germline-derived CDR1 and CDR2 are MNHEY and SVGAGI. Between the trimmed V and J ends, which lost 0 bases and 2 bases, there was a span of 12 bases. The CDR3 region is CASSYSSGLFTDTQYF. CDR3 in DNA: TGTGCCAGCAGTTACTCGAGTGGACTTTTCACAGATACGCAGTATTTT.

J is TRBJ2-7 and V is TRBV5-1; 10 bases fit TRBD2. Germline loops: CDR1 SGHRS, CDR2 YFSETQ. This CDR3 is 16 amino acids long. Germline trimming cut 0 bases from V and 3 bases from J; bases unmatched to any gene: 6. The CDR3 region is CASSLGLAGEYYEQYF. CDR3 coding DNA: TGCGCCAGCAGCTTGGGGCTAGCGGGGGAGTACTACGAGCAGTACTTC.

The chain joins TRBV28 to TRBJ1-4, with D possibly matching TRBD1 (6 bases). CDR3 length: 14 amino acids. V lost 5 bases and J lost 4, with 11 bases in between. CDR1 is MDHEN and CDR2 is SYDVKM in the germline V gene. In DNA, the CDR3 is TGTGCCAGCAGTCATGACAGGAATAATGAAAAACTGTTTTTT. This gives the protein CASSHDRNNEKLFF. Full variable domain (outside the CDR3, taken from reference TRBV28 and TRBJ1-4): DVKVTQSSRYLVKRTGEKVFLECVQDMDHENMFWYRQDPGLGLRLIYFSYDVKMKEKGDIPEGYSVSREKKERFSLILESASTNQTSMYLCASSHDRNNEKLFFGSGTQLSVL.

V is TRBV29-1 and J is TRBJ2-1, with no clear D. The CDR3 has 16 amino acids. From germline, CDR1 is SQVTM and CDR2 ANQGSEA. V was cut by 3 bases and J by 0 bases, with 15 bases left in between. The CDR3 sequence is CSVDVLGYSSYNEQFF. As DNA, the CDR3 is TGCAGCGTTGACGTCCTGGGGTATAGCTCCTACAATGAGCAGTTCTTC.

The chain recombines TRBV20-1 with TRBJ2-1; no reliable D call. The CDR3 spans 11 residues. Trimming left V 0 bases short and J 7 bases short, with 4 bases between. CDR1 and CDR2 (germline): DFQATT, SNEGSKA (reference sequence). DNA of the CDR3: TGCAGTGCTAGAGACAAAAATGAGCAGTTCTTC. Translated, it gives CSARDKNEQFF.

The CDR3 protein is CSASETSANTGELFF. In DNA, the CDR3 is TGCAGTGCTAGTGAGACTAGCGCGAACACCGGGGAGCTGTTTTTT. V and J are TRBV20-1 and TRBJ2-2; 8 positions agree with TRBD2. The germline gives CDR1 DFQATT, CDR2 SNEGSKA (reference sequence). CDR3 size: 15 residues. V lost 3 bases, J lost 0 bases, and 3 bases stayed unmatched.